This T cell receptor beta chain was captured by sequencing in a study of regulatory T cells in long-lasting Graves disease. Findings and caveats of the study: It was possible that the small sample size reduced accuracy.

Time point denoted: persistent/refractory GD, antithyroid drugs over 5 years with positive TRAb. From PBMCs, RNA was extracted and then used to make the TCR library. This clonotype was seen many times. Its antigen is unknown. The TCR beta library used iRepertoire HTBI primers with Arm-PCR amplification of CDR3. TCRdb independently ran MiXCR on the multiplex PCR reads; one entry per CDR3 protein. The data show 400,000 to 500,000 distinct CDR3 sequences, with around 23% seen just once and approximately 14% held by the top ten. V gave up 8 bases and J gave up 3 bases, with 13 bases separating them. Germline CDR1 reads LNHNV; CDR2 reads YYDKDF (reference sequence). The CDR3 totals 13 residues.

The source is a female donor with Graves disease. The chain combines TRBV15 with TRBJ1-1; no clear D. Sequencing was performed on peripheral blood mononuclear cells (PBMCs), taken when the disease was refractory, from a patient treated with antithyroid drugs. The CDR3 DNA reads TGTGCCACCCACCCGGGAGGATACACTGAAGCTTTCTTT. This encodes CATHPGGYTEAFF.